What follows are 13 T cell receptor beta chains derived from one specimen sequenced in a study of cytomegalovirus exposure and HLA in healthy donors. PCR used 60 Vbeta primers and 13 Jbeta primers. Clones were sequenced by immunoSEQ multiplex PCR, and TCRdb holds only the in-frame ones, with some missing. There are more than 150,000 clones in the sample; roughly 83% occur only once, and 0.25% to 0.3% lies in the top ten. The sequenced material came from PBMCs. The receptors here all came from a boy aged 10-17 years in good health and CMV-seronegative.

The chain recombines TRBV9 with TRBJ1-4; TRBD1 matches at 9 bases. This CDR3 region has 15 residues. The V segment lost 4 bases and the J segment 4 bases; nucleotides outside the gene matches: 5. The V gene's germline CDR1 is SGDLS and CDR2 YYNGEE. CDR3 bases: TGTGCCAGCAGCACGACAGGGGGTTTTAATGAAAAACTGTTTTTT. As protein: CASSTTGGFNEKLFF.

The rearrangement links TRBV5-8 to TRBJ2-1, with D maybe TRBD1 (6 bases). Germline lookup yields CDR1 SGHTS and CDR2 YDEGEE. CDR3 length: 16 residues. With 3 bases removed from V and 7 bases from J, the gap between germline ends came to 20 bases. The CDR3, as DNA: TGTGCCAGCAGCTCCACAGGGATGAGGGGCGGGAATGAGCAGTTCTTC. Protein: CASSSTGMRGGNEQFF. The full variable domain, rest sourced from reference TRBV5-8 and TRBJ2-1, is EAGVTQSPTHLIKTRGQQATLRCSPISGHTSVYWYQQALGLGLQFLLWYDEGEERNRGNFPPRFSGRQFPNYSSELNVNALELEDSALYLCASSSTGMRGGNEQFFGPGTRLTVL.

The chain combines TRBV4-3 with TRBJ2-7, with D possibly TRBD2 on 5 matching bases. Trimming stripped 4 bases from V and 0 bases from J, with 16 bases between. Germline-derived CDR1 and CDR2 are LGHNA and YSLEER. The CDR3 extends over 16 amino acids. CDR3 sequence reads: CASSLKAGGSSYEQYF. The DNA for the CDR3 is TGCGCCAGCAGCCTAAAGGCGGGCGGGTCCTCCTACGAGCAGTACTTC.

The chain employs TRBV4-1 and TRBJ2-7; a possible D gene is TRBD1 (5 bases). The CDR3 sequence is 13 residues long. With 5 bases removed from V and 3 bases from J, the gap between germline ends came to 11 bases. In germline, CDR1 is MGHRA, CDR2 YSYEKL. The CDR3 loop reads CASSTRVSYEQYF. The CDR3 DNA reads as TGCGCCAGCAGCACCAGGGTTAGCTACGAGCAGTACTTC.

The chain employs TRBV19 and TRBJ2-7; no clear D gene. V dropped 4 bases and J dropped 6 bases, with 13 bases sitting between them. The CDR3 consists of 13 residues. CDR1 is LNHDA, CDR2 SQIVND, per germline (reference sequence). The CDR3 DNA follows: TGTGCCAGTAGTACAACTCCTAGAGGCGAGCAGTACTTC. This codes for CASSTTPRGEQYF.

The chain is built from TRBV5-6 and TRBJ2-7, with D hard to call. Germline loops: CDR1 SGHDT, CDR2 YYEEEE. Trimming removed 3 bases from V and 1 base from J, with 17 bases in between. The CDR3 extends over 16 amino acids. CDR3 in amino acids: CASSWRITPKSYEQYF. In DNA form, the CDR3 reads TGTGCCAGCAGCTGGAGAATTACACCGAAGTCCTACGAGCAGTACTTC.

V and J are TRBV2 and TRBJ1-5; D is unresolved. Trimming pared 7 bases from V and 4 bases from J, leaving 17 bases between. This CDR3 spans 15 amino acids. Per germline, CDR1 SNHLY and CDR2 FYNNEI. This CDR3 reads CASKESVISNQPQHF. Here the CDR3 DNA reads TGTGCCAGCAAAGAATCGGTGATTTCGAATCAGCCCCAGCATTTT.

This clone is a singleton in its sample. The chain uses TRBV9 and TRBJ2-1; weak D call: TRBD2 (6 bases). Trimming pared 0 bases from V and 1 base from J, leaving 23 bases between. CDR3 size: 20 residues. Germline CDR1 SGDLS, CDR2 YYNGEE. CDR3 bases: TGTGCCAGCAGCGTAGCTCTACGAGATCTGGGGACTCCTTCCTACAATGAGCAGTTCTTC. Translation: CASSVALRDLGTPSYNEQFF.

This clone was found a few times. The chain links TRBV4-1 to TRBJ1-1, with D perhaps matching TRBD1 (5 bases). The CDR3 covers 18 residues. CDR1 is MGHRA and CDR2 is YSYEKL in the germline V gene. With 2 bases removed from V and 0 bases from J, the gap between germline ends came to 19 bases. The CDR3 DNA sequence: TGCGCCAGCAGCCAACCGCTGATGGACACCGCGATGAACACTGAAGCTTTCTTT. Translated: CASSQPLMDTAMNTEAFF.

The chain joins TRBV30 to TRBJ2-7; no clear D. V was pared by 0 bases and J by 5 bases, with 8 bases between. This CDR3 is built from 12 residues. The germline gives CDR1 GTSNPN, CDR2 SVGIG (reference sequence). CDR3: CAWSVQVHEQYF. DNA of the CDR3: TGTGCCTGGAGTGTACAAGTCCACGAGCAGTACTTC.

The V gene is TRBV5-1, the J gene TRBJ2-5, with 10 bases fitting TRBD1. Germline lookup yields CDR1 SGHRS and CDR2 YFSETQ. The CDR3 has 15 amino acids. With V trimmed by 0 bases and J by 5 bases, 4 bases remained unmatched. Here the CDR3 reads CASSLGQGAWETQYF. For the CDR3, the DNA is TGCGCCAGCAGCTTGGGACAGGGGGCATGGGAGACCCAGTACTTC.

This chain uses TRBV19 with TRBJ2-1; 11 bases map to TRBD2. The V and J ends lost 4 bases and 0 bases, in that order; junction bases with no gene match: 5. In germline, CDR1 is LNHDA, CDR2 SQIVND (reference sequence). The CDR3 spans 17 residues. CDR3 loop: CASSTTSGGSSYNEQFF. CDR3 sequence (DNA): TGTGCCAGTAGTACCACTAGCGGGGGCTCCTCCTACAATGAGCAGTTCTTC.

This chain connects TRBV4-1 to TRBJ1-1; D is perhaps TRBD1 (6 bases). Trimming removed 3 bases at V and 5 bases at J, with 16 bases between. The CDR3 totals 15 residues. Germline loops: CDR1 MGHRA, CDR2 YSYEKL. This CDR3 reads CASSQSGAWGTEAFF. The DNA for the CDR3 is TGCGCCAGCAGCCAGTCAGGGGCCTGGGGTACTGAAGCTTTCTTT.